The present T cell receptor beta chain was sequenced within a study of blood T cell repertoires in COVID-19. The CDR3 totals 12 residues. Germline CDR1 SQVTM, CDR2 ANQGSEA. The trim removed 4 bases at V and 8 bases at J, leaving 3 bases unmatched. Authors' analysis steps: Amplification from reference gene primers served as the basis for estimated nucleated cell counts. Assay used: immunoSEQ multiplex PCR; TCRdb lists only in-frame clones, some missing. Clone size and the V and J calls come from that table; the DNA yielded D and trimming. The sample contains around 200,000 clones, about 86% of which appear only once.

This chain joins TRBV29-1 and TRBJ2-1; 9 nucleotides align to TRBD2. The source is a woman older than 75 in a cohort sampled during active or convalescent COVID-19. Sample: peripheral blood. CDR3 sequence (DNA): TGCAGCGTTGGCGGGAGGGCATATGAGCAGTTCTTC. It translates to CSVGGRAYEQFF.